This entry lists 28 T cell receptor beta chains sequenced from one sample in a study of cytomegalovirus exposure and HLA in healthy donors. The study ran its PCR with 60 Vbeta and 13 Jbeta primers. Here immunoSEQ multiplex PCR was the method, and the copy in TCRdb shows in-frame clones only, minus some. The sample shows about 150,000 clones, 77% of them seen only once. The source material was PBMCs. These TCRs come from a male donor in good health and CMV-seronegative.

The gene calls are TRBV2 and TRBJ1-2; perhaps TRBD1 as D (5 bases). With 7 bases removed from V and 2 bases from J, the gap between germline ends came to 11 bases. Germline V lookup: CDR1 SNHLY, CDR2 FYNNEI. CDR3 length: 13 residues. CDR3 coding DNA: TGTGCCAGCACCCCGACAGTGAACTATGGCTACACCTTC. Translation gives CASTPTVNYGYTF.

With regard to this clone: Compared with germline, one end of the junction differs, possibly owing to a read error. J is TRBJ1-3 and V is TRBV7-9, with D possibly matching TRBD1 (6 bases). The CDR3 is 19 residues long. Germline CDR1 reads SEHNR; CDR2 reads FQNEAQ (reference sequence). The CDR3 protein is CSSSLIKTSGTRSGNTIYF. Written as DNA, the CDR3 is TGTTCCAGCAGCCTAATTAAAACGTCCGGGACAAGGTCTGGAAACACCATATATTTT. Full variable domain (missing parts from reference TRBV7-9 and TRBJ1-3): DTGVSQNPRHKITKRGQNVTFRCDPISEHNRLYWYRQTLGQGPEFLTYFQNEAQLEKSRLLSDRFSAERPKGSFSTLEIQRTEQGDSAMYLCSSSLIKTSGTRSGNTIYFGEGSWLTVV.

The chain recombines TRBV2 with TRBJ1-5, with a weak D call TRBD1 (6 bases). This CDR3 contains 15 residues. Germline CDR1 and CDR2: SNHLY and FYNNEI. Trimming left V 8 bases short and J 4 bases short, with 18 bases between. The DNA of the CDR3 is TGTGCCAGCCGCTCGCGAGGGGGTTCGAATCAGCCCCAGCATTTT. It yields the protein CASRSRGGSNQPQHF.

This rearrangement joins TRBV19 to TRBJ1-5; D may be TRBD1 (6 bases). The V end lost 0 bases, the J end lost 0 bases, and 15 bases lay between the germline ends. The CDR3 consists of 18 residues. Germline V gene lookup returns CDR1 LNHDA and CDR2 SQIVND (reference sequence). DNA for the CDR3: TGTGCCAGTAGTATAGAAGTAGGTAGGGGGATTAGCAATCAGCCCCAGCATTTT. This translates into CASSIEVGRGISNQPQHF.

This clone was recorded a few times. The DNA is left out, because the CDR3 cannot be placed on it with certainty; the CDR3 is given as TCRdb lists it. V gene TRBV21-1 combines with J gene TRBJ1-2; TRBD1 was called by the table and not checked on the DNA. TRBV21-1 is a pseudogene segment. The CDR3 length equals 16 residues, ends included. The CDR3: CASSKVFGTGSGGYTF.

In its sample, this clone was seen once. This chain joins TRBV10-3 and TRBJ2-3, with 8 bases identical to TRBD1. Germline V gene sequence: CDR1 ENHRY, CDR2 SYGVKD. Trimming removed 6 bases from V and 3 bases from J; junction bases left unmatched: 8. This CDR3 spans 15 amino acids. CDR3 nucleotides: TGTGCCATCAGCCTATCAGGGGGCGATACAGATACGCAGTATTTT. This sequence encodes CAISLSGGDTDTQYF.

The V gene is TRBV19, the J gene TRBJ1-1; 10 bases map to TRBD1. V shed 8 bases, J shed 0 bases, and the junction held 12 bases outside the gene matches. This CDR3 comprises 17 residues. Germline V lookup: CDR1 LNHDA, CDR2 SQIVND (reference sequence). As DNA, the CDR3 is TGTGCCAGTGATCCCTGGACAGGGGGTTGGGTGAACACTGAAGCTTTCTTT. Translation gives CASDPWTGGWVNTEAFF. Drawing the rest from reference TRBV19 and TRBJ1-1, the complete variable domain is DGGITQSPKYLFRKEGQNVTLSCEQNLNHDAMYWYRQDPGQGLRLIYYSQIVNDFQKGDIAEGYSVSREKKESFPLTVTSAQKNPTAFYLCASDPWTGGWVNTEAFFGQGTRLTVV.

The rearrangement links TRBV21-1 to TRBJ2-5; the table calls TRBD1, which could not be checked here. Gene TRBJ2-7 matches the end of the DNA better, so the J call may be wrong. TRBV21-1 is an annotated pseudogene. This CDR3 has 13 amino acids. The CDR3: CASSSPDSYEQYF. The CDR3 nucleotides are TGTGCCAGCAGCTCCCCGGACAGTTACGAGCAGTACTTC.

This clone was recorded a few times. V is TRBV4-3 and J is TRBJ2-2; 10 bases fit TRBD2. CDR3 length equals 18 residues. The germline gives CDR1 LGHNA, CDR2 YSLEER. The V segment lost 0 bases and the J segment 7 bases; nucleotides outside the gene matches: 11. The CDR3, as DNA: TGCGCCAGCAGCCAAGAGATGGTGGGGACTAGCGTAGTCGGGGAGCTGTTTTTT. Translated: CASSQEMVGTSVVGELFF.

This chain links TRBV20-1 with TRBJ2-1; possibly TRBD1 for D (5 bases). The length of the CDR3 is 11 residues. Deletions cut 5 bases from V and 15 bases from J, with 17 bases between. Germline CDR1 and CDR2: DFQATT and SNEGSKA (reference sequence). CDR3 loop: CSAASTGFLFF. CDR3 bases: TGCAGTGCTGCCTCTACAGGTTTTCTGTTCTTC.

The chain uses TRBV2 and TRBJ2-2; D might be TRBD2 (5 bases). In germline, CDR1 is SNHLY, CDR2 FYNNEI. V was trimmed by 2 bases and J by 0 bases, leaving 7 bases between them. This CDR3 has 15 amino acids. CDR3 amino acids: CASSENGANTGELFF. In nucleotides, the CDR3 is TGTGCCAGCAGTGAAAACGGGGCGAACACCGGGGAGCTGTTTTTT.

This clone was seen a handful of times. The chain joins TRBV5-1 to TRBJ1-2, with D possibly TRBD1 on 5 matching bases. The V gene's germline CDR1 is SGHRS and CDR2 YFSETQ. Trimming cost V 0 bases and J 9 bases, with 12 bases left between them. This CDR3 comprises 13 residues. The CDR3 DNA follows: TGCGCCAGCAGCTTGGATGACAGTAAAAGCTACACCTTC. Residues: CASSLDDSKSYTF.

This clone has only one observation. The chain uses TRBV5-1 and TRBJ1-4; a weak D match, TRBD1 (6 bases). The CDR3 runs to 16 residues. Germline V gene sequence: CDR1 SGHRS, CDR2 YFSETQ. The V and J ends lost 4 bases and 8 bases respectively, with 21 bases between them. This CDR3 is CASSPEFGGVGEKLFF. The CDR3 DNA is TGCGCCAGCAGCCCAGAGTTTGGGGGCGTAGGAGAAAAACTGTTTTTT. Drawing the rest from reference TRBV5-1 and TRBJ1-4, the complete variable domain is KAGVTQTPRYLIKTRGQQVTLSCSPISGHRSVSWYQQTPGQGLQFLFEYFSETQRNKGNFPGRFSGRQFSNSRSEMNVSTLELGDSALYLCASSPEFGGVGEKLFFGSGTQLSVL.

This sequence joins TRBV6-5 and TRBJ2-2; D remains ambiguous. Trimming shortened V by 7 bases and J by 4 bases, and 13 bases separated the two germline ends. This CDR3 has 14 residues. CDR1 MNHEY and CDR2 SVGAGI come from the germline V gene. The CDR3 DNA reads as TGTGCCAGCAAAAGTGAGGTCGGCACCGGGGAGCTGTTTTTT. Amino acid sequence: CASKSEVGTGELFF.

The chain recombines TRBV6-5 with TRBJ1-2, with 7 bases that match TRBD1. Germline V gene data show CDR1 as MNHEY and CDR2 as SVGAGI. V was pared by 6 bases and J by 1 base, with 8 bases of the junction left unmatched. The CDR3 is 15 residues long. CDR3 nucleotide sequence: TGTGCCAGCAGGGGCGGGACAGACTTTAACTATGGCTACACCTTC. This codes for CASRGGTDFNYGYTF.

The genes are TRBV5-4 and TRBJ2-1; 9 nucleotides agree with TRBD2. Per the germline V gene, CDR1 is SGHNT and CDR2 is YYREEE (reference sequence). The CDR3 contains 15 residues. With 6 bases clipped from V and 10 bases from J, the junction kept 14 bases outside the gene matches. CDR3: CASKGGIAGASEQFF. The CDR3 DNA follows: TGTGCCAGCAAAGGGGGGATAGCGGGGGCCTCGGAGCAGTTCTTC.

The chain employs TRBV4-3 and TRBJ2-3, with a tentative D call TRBD2 (5 bases). This CDR3 comprises 16 residues. In germline, CDR1 is LGHNA, CDR2 YSLEER. V lost 0 bases, J lost 5 bases, and 15 bases lay in between. The CDR3 is CASSQEASRSGDTQYF. Written as DNA, the CDR3 is TGCGCCAGCAGCCAAGAGGCTTCGAGGAGCGGAGATACGCAGTATTTT.

This chain's CDR3 is CASSAGTDYEQYF. The CDR3 DNA follows: TGTGCCAGCAGCGCAGGGACAGACTACGAGCAGTACTTC. This chain joins TRBV9 and TRBJ2-7; 7 bases fit TRBD1. The CDR3 is 13 residues long. Per germline, CDR1 SGDLS and CDR2 YYNGEE. V dropped 3 bases and J dropped 3; count of bases not matched to a gene: 3.

CDR3 residues: CAVLAGDEQYF. CDR3 nucleotides: TGTGCCGTACTAGCGGGAGACGAGCAGTACTTC. This chain uses TRBV2 with TRBJ2-7; 11 bases match TRBD2. CDR1 and CDR2 from the germline V gene are SNHLY and FYNNEI. Unmatched junction bases numbered 2, after V lost 11 bases and J lost 5 bases. The CDR3 runs 11 residues.

V usage is TRBV7-9 and J usage is TRBJ2-2; maybe TRBD2 (11 bases). V was clipped by 5 bases and J by 5 bases, with 27 bases between them. The CDR3 totals 19 residues. The germline V gene encodes CDR1 SEHNR and CDR2 FQNEAQ (reference sequence). CDR3 in DNA: TGTGCCAGCAGCCCGGGACAGGGGAGACTAGCGGGGAGGACCGGGGAGCTGTTTTTT. Its protein product is CASSPGQGRLAGRTGELFF.

The V call is TRBV5-1, the J call TRBJ2-5; TRBD2 aligns across 13 bases. The CDR3 runs 19 residues. The J segment lost 5 bases and the V segment lost 0 bases, leaving 13 bases of the junction unmatched. The germline CDR1 and CDR2 sequences are SGHRS and YFSETQ. CDR3 loop: CASSLAVTSGGAIPETQYF. In DNA, the CDR3 is TGCGCCAGCAGCTTGGCGGTTACTAGCGGGGGGGCCATCCCGGAGACCCAGTACTTC. Variable domain in full (rest from reference TRBV5-1 and TRBJ2-5): KAGVTQTPRYLIKTRGQQVTLSCSPISGHRSVSWYQQTPGQGLQFLFEYFSETQRNKGNFPGRFSGRQFSNSRSEMNVSTLELGDSALYLCASSLAVTSGGAIPETQYFGPGTRLLVL.

This chain joins TRBV15 and TRBJ2-3, with 10 bases matching TRBD2. J lost 6 bases, V lost 5 bases, and 14 bases had no gene match. The CDR3 sequence is 17 residues long. Germline V CDR1 and CDR2: LNHNV, YYDKDF (reference sequence). In DNA, the CDR3 is TGTGCCACCAGCTCGCCCGGACTAGCGGTGGATTCGGATACGCAGTATTTT. Residues: CATSSPGLAVDSDTQYF.

Only a few counts were recorded for this clone. This rearrangement joins TRBV19 to TRBJ1-5; D is perhaps TRBD1 (5 bases). The V gene lost 6 bases and the J gene lost 4 bases, with 16 bases spanning the gap. Germline assignment: CDR1 LNHDA and CDR2 SQIVND (reference sequence). The CDR3 length is 15 residues. CDR3 region: CASSTSGGENQPQHF. The CDR3 bases are TGTGCCAGTAGCACCAGTGGGGGGGAGAATCAGCCCCAGCATTTT. The full variable domain, its missing parts supplied by reference TRBV19 and TRBJ1-5, is DGGITQSPKYLFRKEGQNVTLSCEQNLNHDAMYWYRQDPGQGLRLIYYSQIVNDFQKGDIAEGYSVSREKKESFPLTVTSAQKNPTAFYLCASSTSGGENQPQHFGDGTRLSIL.

This clone appeared a single time. The chain links TRBV7-3 to TRBJ2-1; D perhaps matches TRBD1 (6 bases). Trimming pared 4 bases from V and 5 bases from J, leaving 15 bases between. CDR3 size: 15 residues. Germline loops: CDR1 SGHTA, CDR2 FQGTGA. The CDR3 is CASSSGQKVNNEQFF. The CDR3 DNA reads as TGTGCCAGCAGCTCCGGACAGAAAGTCAACAATGAGCAGTTCTTC.

CDR3 coding DNA: TGTGCCAGCAGCAAGGGGACTAGCGGACCTTGTTACGAGCAGTACTTC. It encodes CASSKGTSGPCYEQYF. This chain uses TRBV21-1 with TRBJ2-7; no DNA check was done on the table's D call, TRBD2. TRBV21-1 is a pseudogene segment. CDR3 size: 16 residues.

The V gene is TRBV10-2, the J gene TRBJ2-5; 14 bases match TRBD2. From germline, CDR1 is WSHSY and CDR2 SAAADI. Trimming removed 3 bases from V and 4 bases from J; junction bases left unmatched: 1. The CDR3 sequence is 15 residues long. CDR3 in amino acids: CASSDGLAGGETQYF. Written as DNA, the CDR3 is TGCGCCAGCAGTGATGGACTAGCGGGAGGAGAGACCCAGTACTTC.

The chain joins TRBV19 to TRBJ1-1, with TRBD1 matching over 8 bases. This CDR3 region has 16 residues. From germline, CDR1 is LNHDA and CDR2 SQIVND (reference sequence). V gave up 3 bases and J gave up 5 bases; unmatched junction bases: 11. The CDR3 sequence is CASSIRTQGAGTEAFF. In nucleotides, the CDR3 is TGTGCCAGTAGTATCAGAACCCAGGGGGCAGGAACTGAAGCTTTCTTT.

This rearrangement joins TRBV27 to TRBJ2-6; D may be TRBD1 (6 bases). The V end lost 1 base, the J end lost 4 bases, and 8 bases lay between the germline ends. Germline-derived CDR1 and CDR2 are MNHEY and SMNVEV (reference sequence). The CDR3 has 15 residues. CDR3 loop: CASSLLGTGANVLTF. CDR3 nucleotide sequence: TGTGCCAGCAGTTTATTGGGGACAGGGGCCAACGTCCTGACTTTC.